The 7 T cell receptor beta chains below come from one sample, sequenced in a study of cytomegalovirus exposure and HLA in healthy donors (dated by TCRdb to the late 2010s). The receptor library was made with the immunoSEQ multiplex PCR assay. A mixture of 60 forward primers for TCR Vbeta segments and 13 reverse primers for TCR Jbeta segments was used in the multiplex PCR. The table comes from immuneACCESS by way of TCRdb, which keeps in-frame sequences with V and J called. Part of the clones is missing from these tables; in studies checked, under half for an unresolved V gene and the rest for unknown reasons. This specimen's table enumerates fewer than 60,000 clones. In total, the top ten clones hold approximately 7% of the sample. Sequenced material: PBMCs. The receptor set was obtained from a middle-aged woman in good health and CMV-seronegative.

To note about this clone: Within the sample, other DNA sequences also encode this same CDR3. The gene calls are TRBV18 and TRBJ1-1; D perhaps matches TRBD1 (5 bases). The CDR3 spans 13 residues. Germline-derived CDR1 and CDR2 are KGHSH and LQKENI. Trimming removed 3 bases from V and 2 bases from J, with 7 bases in between. The CDR3 DNA reads as TGTGCCAGCTCACCGGGGGGTAACACTGAAGCTTTCTTT. This codes for CASSPGGNTEAFF.

The chain has TRBV19 and TRBJ1-1, with 10 bases identical to TRBD1. CDR3 length: 16 amino acids. V shed 5 bases and J 7 bases; nucleotides not matched to a gene: 13. CDR1 and CDR2 (germline): LNHDA, SQIVND (reference sequence). CDR3 sequence reads: CASSFFWDRGGHEAFF. The CDR3, as DNA: TGTGCCAGTAGTTTTTTTTGGGACAGGGGAGGCCATGAAGCTTTCTTT.

The chain employs TRBV7-9 and TRBJ1-1; D perhaps matches TRBD1 (5 bases). V shed 4 bases and J shed 3 bases, with 9 bases lying between them. CDR1 and CDR2 (germline): SEHNR, FQNEAQ (reference sequence). The CDR3 consists of 13 residues. The DNA for the CDR3 is TGTGCCAGCAGCTGGGGCGGGGACACTGAAGCTTTCTTT. Translation gives CASSWGGDTEAFF.

This rearrangement joins TRBV5-1 to TRBJ1-1; 7 bases are shared with TRBD1. This CDR3 comprises 14 residues. The trim removed 0 bases at V and 1 base at J, leaving 0 bases unmatched. The germline V gene encodes CDR1 SGHRS and CDR2 YFSETQ. CDR3 bases: TGCGCCAGCAGCTTGGACAGGGGGAACACTGAAGCTTTCTTT. It is translated as CASSLDRGNTEAFF.

Here the CDR3 reads CASSVGGVRSGNTIYF. The CDR3 DNA follows: TGTGCCAGCAGCGTAGGAGGAGTCCGCTCTGGAAACACCATATATTTT. The chain is built from TRBV9 and TRBJ1-3; D is uncertain. The germline CDR1 and CDR2 sequences are SGDLS and YYNGEE. V lost 0 bases, J lost 0 bases, and 10 bases lay in between. The CDR3 runs 16 residues.

The chain recombines TRBV7-6 with TRBJ2-7; D call uncertain. Germline-derived CDR1 and CDR2 are SGHVS and FNYEAQ. The CDR3 sequence is 14 residues long. The V end was cut by 1 base, the J end by 2 bases, with 9 bases between. This CDR3 is CASSLGARPYEQYF. The CDR3 DNA reads TGTGCCAGCAGCTTAGGAGCCAGGCCCTACGAGCAGTACTTC. The full variable domain, its missing parts supplied by reference TRBV7-6 and TRBJ2-7, is GAGVSQSPRYKVTKRGQDVALRCDPISGHVSLYWYRQALGQGPEFLTYFNYEAQQDKSGLPNDRFSAERPEGSISTLTIQRTEQRDSAMYRCASSLGARPYEQYFGPGTRLTVT.

V usage is TRBV5-1 and J usage is TRBJ2-1; tentatively, D is TRBD1 (6 bases). Germline V lookup: CDR1 SGHRS, CDR2 YFSETQ. CDR3 length: 13 residues. Trimming pared 1 base from V and 9 bases from J, leaving 11 bases between. The CDR3 loop is CASSLRDTTEQFF. For the CDR3, the DNA is TGCGCCAGCAGCTTGAGGGACACGACTGAGCAGTTCTTC.